The TCR beta chain described here comes from a study of blood T cell repertoires in COVID-19. Study-level information: The study drew acute and convalescent COVID-19 samples from the United States, Italy and Spain. Nucleic acid was either cDNA or gDNA, and it came from T cells, B-cell-depleted T cells, or PBMCs.

This clone was detected only once. The CDR3 sequence is 13 residues long. V lost 7 bases to trimming and J lost 1 base, with 10 bases between them. From germline, CDR1 is SNHLY and CDR2 FYNNEI. TCRdb's table, derived via immunoSEQ multiplex PCR, lists solely in-frame clones and lacks some. The repertoire consists of 55,000 to 70,000 clones, with almost 90% occurring once and the leading ten covering around a fifth. The material sequenced was peripheral blood. This receptor was obtained from a woman aged 50 to 60 with active or convalescent COVID-19. This rearrangement joins TRBV2 to TRBJ1-2; D is undetermined. This chain's CDR3 is CASTEGSNYGYTF. The DNA for the CDR3 is TGTGCCAGCACCGAGGGAAGTAACTATGGCTACACCTTC.